The 13 T cell receptor beta chains given below trace back to one sample, sequenced in a study of T-cell memory formation after mild COVID-19. Using its own MiXCR run on the 5' RACE reads, TCRdb lists one record per CDR3 protein. Of about 430,000 distinct CDR3 sequences detected, over 15% appear once; the ten largest clones hold 20% to 25%. What was sequenced was PBMCs or a T cell subset sorted from them (not recorded which). The receptors derive from a man aged 18 to 29 who had mild COVID-19 (a few samples of this study predate the infection). Cell type and time point are not known.

This clonotype was detected only a few times. This chain links TRBV10-3 with TRBJ2-7, with TRBD2 matching 12 bases. The ends lost 10 bases at V and 2 bases at J; junction bases unmatched: 9. The CDR3 consists of 15 residues. Germline V CDR1 and CDR2: ENHRY, SYGVKD. The CDR3 DNA is TGTGCCAGCAGACTAGCGGGGGACTTCACCTACGAGCAGTACTTC. Amino acid sequence: CASRLAGDFTYEQYF.

This sequence joins TRBV27 and TRBJ2-3; D is undetermined. CDR3 length: 16 residues. From germline, CDR1 is MNHEY and CDR2 SMNVEV (reference sequence). V was shortened by 0 bases and J by 0 bases, with 10 bases between the two germline ends. CDR3 sequence: CASSLSDQTSTDTQYF. In DNA form, the CDR3 reads TGTGCCAGCAGTTTATCGGACCAGACTAGCACAGATACGCAGTATTTT.

This clonotype came up a few times. The V and J genes are TRBV12-3 or TRBV12-4 and TRBJ2-2; 16 bases match TRBD2. The length of the CDR3 is 18 residues. The V segment lost 3 bases and the J segment 4 bases; nucleotides outside the gene matches: 5. This chain's CDR3 is CASSFPGTSGGGTGELFF. For the CDR3, the DNA is TGTGCCAGCAGTTTTCCTGGGACTAGCGGGGGGGGCACCGGGGAGCTGTTTTTT.

This clonotype has a handful of counts. The chain uses TRBV5-1 and TRBJ1-2, with TRBD1 as a possible D gene (6 bases). The germline V and J ends were trimmed by 7 bases and 7 bases, with 17 bases remaining between them. This CDR3 is built from 13 residues. Germline CDR1 reads SGHRS; CDR2 reads YFSETQ. The CDR3 spells CASYQSEQGGYTF. The CDR3 bases are TGCGCCAGCTACCAGTCCGAACAGGGTGGCTACACCTTC.

This chain joins TRBV6-5 and TRBJ2-7, with D possibly matching TRBD1 (6 bases). V lost 9 bases, J lost 5 bases, and 8 bases lay in between. Germline lookup yields CDR1 MNHEY and CDR2 SVGAGI. The CDR3 totals 10 residues. CDR3 in DNA: TGTGCCAGGGGACAAAACGAGCAGTACGTC. Protein product: CARGQNEQYV.

The chain combines TRBV4-1 with TRBJ2-7; 9 bases match TRBD2. J gave up 0 bases and V 4 bases, and 4 bases lay outside the gene matches. The CDR3 has 15 residues. Germline CDR1 is MGHRA and CDR2 is YSYEKL. CDR3 residues: CASSLLAGRSYEQYF. The DNA for the CDR3 is TGCGCCAGCAGCCTACTAGCGGGTCGCTCCTACGAGCAGTACTTC.

This clonotype was seen a single time. The chain couples TRBV7-8 to TRBJ2-3, with TRBD1 identical over 9 bases. Germline V gene sequence: CDR1 SGHVS, CDR2 FQNEAQ. The V segment lost 8 bases and the J segment 2 bases; nucleotides outside the gene matches: 8. The CDR3 is 15 amino acids. The CDR3 loop is CASAKGQGNTDTQYF. The CDR3, as DNA: TGTGCCAGCGCCAAGGGACAGGGAAACACAGATACGCAGTATTTT.

V gene TRBV5-4 combines with J gene TRBJ2-3; 8 positions match TRBD2. The germline V gene has CDR1 SGHNT and CDR2 YYREEE (reference sequence). The CDR3 loop spans 15 amino acids. V was clipped by 5 bases and J by 5 bases; unmatched bases: 10. The CDR3 bases are TGTGCCAGCAGTTCCTCGGGGGGGTCGATAGATACGCAGTATTTT. Protein: CASSSSGGSIDTQYF.

The rearrangement uses TRBV4-1 and TRBJ1-2; 7 bases are shared with TRBD1. Germline CDR1 and CDR2: MGHRA and YSYEKL. After removal of 1 base from V and 2 bases from J, the junction contained 4 bases not matched to a gene. The CDR3 sequence is 15 residues long. CDR3 coding DNA: TGCGCCAGCAGCCAAGCCCCACAGGGGAACTATGGCTACACCTTC. Encoded protein: CASSQAPQGNYGYTF.

The rearrangement uses TRBV4-1 and TRBJ1-4; weak D call: TRBD1 (5 bases). With 4 bases removed from V and 5 bases from J, the gap between germline ends came to 17 bases. Germline V lookup: CDR1 MGHRA, CDR2 YSYEKL. The CDR3 covers 16 residues. This CDR3 reads CASSPNSDRRNEKLFF. CDR3 coding DNA: TGCGCCAGCAGCCCCAACAGCGACAGACGGAATGAAAAACTGTTTTTT.

This chain links TRBV7-9 with TRBJ2-3; D gene uncertain. There are 10 residues in the CDR3. V was pared by 5 bases and J by 5 bases, with 2 bases between. Per germline, CDR1 SEHNR and CDR2 FQNEAQ (reference sequence). CDR3 nucleotide sequence: TGTGCCAGCAGCCAAGATACGCAGTATTTT. Translated, it gives CASSQDTQYF. The full variable domain, its missing parts supplied by reference TRBV7-9 and TRBJ2-3, is DTGVSQNPRHKITKRGQNVTFRCDPISEHNRLYWYRQTLGQGPEFLTYFQNEAQLEKSRLLSDRFSAERPKGSFSTLEIQRTEQGDSAMYLCASSQDTQYFGPGTRLTVL.

The rearrangement uses TRBV27 and TRBJ2-7; 8 bases map to TRBD1. V was pared by 5 bases and J by 6 bases, with 9 bases of the junction left unmatched. This CDR3 contains 14 residues. Germline-derived CDR1 and CDR2 are MNHEY and SMNVEV (reference sequence). The CDR3 nucleotides read TGTGCCAGCAGTCCCGGACAGGGAGTATCCGAGCAGTACTTC. Its translation is CASSPGQGVSEQYF.

V usage is TRBV24-1 and J usage is TRBJ1-5; D uncertain. Trimming took off 3 bases at V and 0 bases at J, with 5 bases between the two ends. CDR1 and CDR2 from the germline V gene are KGHDR and SFDVKD. This CDR3 has 14 residues. CDR3 protein: CATSDGYSNQPQHF. The CDR3 DNA follows: TGTGCCACCAGTGATGGGTATAGCAATCAGCCCCAGCATTTT.